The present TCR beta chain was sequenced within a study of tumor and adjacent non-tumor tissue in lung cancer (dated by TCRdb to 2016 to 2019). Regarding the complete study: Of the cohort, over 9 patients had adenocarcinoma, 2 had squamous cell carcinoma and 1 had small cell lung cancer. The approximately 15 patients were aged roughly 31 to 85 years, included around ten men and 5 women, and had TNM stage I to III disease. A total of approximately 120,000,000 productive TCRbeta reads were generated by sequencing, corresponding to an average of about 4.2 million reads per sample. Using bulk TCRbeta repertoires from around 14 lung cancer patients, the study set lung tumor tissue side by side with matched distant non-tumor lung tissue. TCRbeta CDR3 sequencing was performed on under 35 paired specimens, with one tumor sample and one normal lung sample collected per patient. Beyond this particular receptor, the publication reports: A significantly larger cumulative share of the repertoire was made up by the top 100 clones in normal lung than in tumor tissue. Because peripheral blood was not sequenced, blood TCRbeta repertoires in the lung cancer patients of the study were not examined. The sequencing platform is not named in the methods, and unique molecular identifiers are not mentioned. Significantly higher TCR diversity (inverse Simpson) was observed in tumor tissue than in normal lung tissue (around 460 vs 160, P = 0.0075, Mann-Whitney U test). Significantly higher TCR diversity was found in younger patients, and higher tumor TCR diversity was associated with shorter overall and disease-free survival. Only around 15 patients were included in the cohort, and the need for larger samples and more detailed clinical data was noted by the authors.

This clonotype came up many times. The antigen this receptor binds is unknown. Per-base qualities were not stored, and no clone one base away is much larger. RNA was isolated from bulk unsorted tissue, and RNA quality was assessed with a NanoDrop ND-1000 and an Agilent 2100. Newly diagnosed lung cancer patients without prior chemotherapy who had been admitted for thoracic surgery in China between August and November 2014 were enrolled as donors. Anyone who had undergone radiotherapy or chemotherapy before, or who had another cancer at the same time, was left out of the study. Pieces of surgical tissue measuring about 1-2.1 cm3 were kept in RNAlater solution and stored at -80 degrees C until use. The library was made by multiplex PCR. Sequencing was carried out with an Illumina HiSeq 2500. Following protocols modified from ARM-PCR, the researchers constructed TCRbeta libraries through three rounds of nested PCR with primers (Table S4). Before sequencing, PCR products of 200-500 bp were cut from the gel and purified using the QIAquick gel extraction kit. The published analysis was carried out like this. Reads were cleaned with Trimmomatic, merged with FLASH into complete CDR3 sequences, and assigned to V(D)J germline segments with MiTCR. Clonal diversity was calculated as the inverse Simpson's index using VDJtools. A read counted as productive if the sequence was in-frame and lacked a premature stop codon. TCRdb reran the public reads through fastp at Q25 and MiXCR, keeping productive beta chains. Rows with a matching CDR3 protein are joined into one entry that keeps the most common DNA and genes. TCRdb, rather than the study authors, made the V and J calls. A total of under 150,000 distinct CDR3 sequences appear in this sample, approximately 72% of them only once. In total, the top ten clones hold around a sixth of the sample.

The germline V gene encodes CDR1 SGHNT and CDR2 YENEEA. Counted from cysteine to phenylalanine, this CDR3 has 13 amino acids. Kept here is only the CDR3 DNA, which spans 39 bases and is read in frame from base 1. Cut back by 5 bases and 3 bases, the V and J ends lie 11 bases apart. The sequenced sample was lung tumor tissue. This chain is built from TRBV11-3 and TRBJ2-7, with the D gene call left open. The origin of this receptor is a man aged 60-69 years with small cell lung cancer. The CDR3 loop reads CASSQESLYEQYF. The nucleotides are TGTGCCAGCAGCCAGGAATCGCTCTACGAGCAGTACTTC.